A selection of T cell receptor beta chains follows, all from one sample in a study of cytomegalovirus exposure and HLA in healthy donors. Repertoires were generated with immunoSEQ multiplex PCR, while TCRdb's copy carries only in-frame clones and drops some. Among roughly 60,000 clones listed, under 95% were seen once. The sample consisted of PBMCs. Receptors originate from a woman younger than 35 in good health and CMV-seronegative. Both conserved end residues are part of each CDR3. A D gene is named only where the DNA matches it firmly. A row's size may be missing; if present it is once, few, many or a size class.

clone size | D gene | J gene | V gene | CDR3 DNA | CDR3 protein
- | TRBD1 | TRBJ2-6 | TRBV28 | TGTGCCACGGAGGGACAGGGGGCGCTTGGGGCCAACGTCCTGACTTTC | CATEGQGALGANVLTF
- | TRBD2 | TRBJ2-1 | TRBV2 | TGTGCCAGCAGTATTTCTAGCGGGAGGGGTGAGCAGTTCTTC | CASSISSGRGEQFF
once | - | TRBJ1-2 | TRBV7-2 | TGTGCCAGCAGCGCCTCGGACAGTGTTCTCTTTCCTACCACCTTC | CASSASDSVLFPTTF
- | TRBD1 | TRBJ1-5 | TRBV12-5 | TGTGCTAGTGGTTTGTCGGTGTGGACAGGGAGTAAAATAGGGAATCAGCCCCAGCATTTT | CASGLSVWTGSKIGNQPQHF
- | TRBD1 | TRBJ1-1 | TRBV19 | TGTGCCAGTAGTGCAGGGGGCTCGAACCCAGCAACTGAAGCTTTCTTT | CASSAGGSNPATEAFF
- | - | TRBJ1-2 | TRBV10-1 | TGCGCCAGCAGTGAAGAACAGCACTATGGCTACACCTTC | CASSEEQHYGYTF
- | - | TRBJ2-5 | TRBV5-6 | TGTGCCAGCAGCCGCAAATGGAGGGCCGAGACCCAGTACTTC | CASSRKWRAETQYF
- | - | TRBJ1-4 | TRBV28 | TGTGCCAGCAGTCCCAGACTTGAAAAACTGTTTTTT | CASSPRLEKLFF
- | - | TRBJ2-2 | TRBV7-9 | TGTGCCAGCAGCTTATCCCTCACCGGGGAGCTGTTTTTT | CASSLSLTGELFF
- | - | TRBJ1-4 | TRBV9 | TGTGCCAGCAGCGTGGGGGGAGGTAATGAAAAACTGTTTTTT | CASSVGGGNEKLFF
once | TRBD1 | TRBJ2-5 | TRBV25-1 | TGTGCCAGCATGGGACAGAGCCAAGAGACCCAGTACTTC | CASMGQSQETQYF
- | - | TRBJ2-1 | TRBV5-1 | TGCGCCAGCAGCCCCTCGGTCTCCTACAATGAGCAGTTCTTC | CASSPSVSYNEQFF
- | - | TRBJ2-7 | TRBV7-9 | TGTGCCAGCAGCTTAGCGGGCGACAGCATCTACGAGCAGTACTTC | CASSLAGDSIYEQYF
- | - | TRBJ2-7 | TRBV7-9 | TGTGCCAGCAGCGCGCCCGATGGCTACGAGCAGTACTTC | CASSAPDGYEQYF
- | TRBD1 | TRBJ1-1 | TRBV6-5 | TGTGCCAGCAGTCCCGGGACAGGGATTAACACTGAAGCTTTCTTT | CASSPGTGINTEAFF
- | - | TRBJ2-7 | TRBV28 | TGTGCCAGCAGTTGGAATACCCTCGGGGAGCAGTACTTC | CASSWNTLGEQYF
once | - | TRBJ2-7 | TRBV18 | TGTGCCAGCGGGGCAGGGAGGTATAACGAGCAGTACTTC | CASGAGRYNEQYF
- | TRBD2 | TRBJ2-1 | TRBV19 | TGTGCCAGTAGGGGGGGAATCTTTGCGGGAGGGCCAAGCGATGAGCAGTTCTTC | CASRGGIFAGGPSDEQFF
- | - | TRBJ2-3 | TRBV7-2 | TGTGCCAGCAGCTCCGGACAGGGAGGGAGCACAGATACGCAGTATTTT | CASSSGQGGSTDTQYF
- | - | TRBJ2-2 | TRBV6-1 | TGTGCCAGCGATACTAGACGGTTTGGGACCGGGGAGCTGTTTTTT | CASDTRRFGTGELFF
- | - | TRBJ1-2 | TRBV4-1 | TGCGCCAGCAGCCCGGTCGGGGGGGCTCGTGGCTACACCTTC | CASSPVGGARGYTF
- | TRBD1 | TRBJ1-3 | TRBV19 | TGTGCCAGCTTTCAGGGGGCGACTGGAAACACCATATATTTT | CASFQGATGNTIYF
- | - | TRBJ2-2 | TRBV4-1 | TGCGCCAGCCAAGCGATAAGGGAGTCCGGGGAGCTGTTTTTT | CASQAIRESGELFF
- | TRBD1 | TRBJ1-1 | TRBV30 | TGTGCCTGGGACAGGGGAATGAACACTGAAGCTTTCTTT | CAWDRGMNTEAFF
- | - | TRBJ1-1 | TRBV7-2 | TGTGCCAGCAGCTTATCGTGGGGGGACACTGAAGCTTTCTTT | CASSLSWGDTEAFF
- | - | TRBJ2-1 | TRBV27 | TGTGCCAGCAGCCGACTGCCCCTCGGCGGTTACAATGAGCAGTTCTTC | CASSRLPLGGYNEQFF
- | TRBD1 | TRBJ1-1 | TRBV6-6 | TGTGCCAGCAGTACAGGGGAGAACACTGAAGCTTTCTTT | CASSTGENTEAFF
- | - | TRBJ2-2 | TRBV5-8 | TGTGCCAGCGGCCGGCGGAGGGAGCTGAACACCGGGGAGCTGTTTTTT | CASGRRRELNTGELFF
- | - | TRBJ1-1 | TRBV20-1 | TGCAGTGCAGCAGGGAACACTGAAGCTTTCTTT | CSAAGNTEAFF
once | - | TRBJ1-2 | TRBV5-1 | TGCGCCAGCAGCTTGGCGGGTAGGGGCTACACCTTC | CASSLAGRGYTF
- | TRBD2 | TRBJ2-1 | TRBV27 | TGTGCCAGCAAGGGGACTAGCGGGCTTCTGGGGGAGCAGTTCTTC | CASKGTSGLLGEQFF
once | - | TRBJ1-2 | TRBV28 | TGTGCCAGCAGTTTGTGGCAGAACCGTCGCTATGGCTACACCTTC | CASSLWQNRRYGYTF
- | TRBD1 | TRBJ1-4 | TRBV18 | TGTGCCAGCTCACCACCCGCAGGGGGACAACTGTTTTTT | CASSPPAGGQLFF
- | TRBD1 | TRBJ2-1 | TRBV18 | TGTGCCAGCTCACCAGGACAGGGGAGGTGGGAGTTCTTC | CASSPGQGRWEFF
- | TRBD2 | TRBJ2-1 | TRBV29-1 | TGCAGCGCCCTCCCGCGGGAGCTAGCGGGAAGTAATGAGCAGTTCTTC | CSALPRELAGSNEQFF
- | - | TRBJ2-3 | TRBV28 | TGTGCCAGCAGTTTCCTTTTGGGGGGATCAGATACGCAGTATTTT | CASSFLLGGSDTQYF
- | TRBD1 | TRBJ2-4 | TRBV5-1 | TGCGCCAGCAGCGCCGGGACAGGGGGAAACATTCAGTACTTC | CASSAGTGGNIQYF
- | TRBD1 | TRBJ1-4 | TRBV6-5 | TGTGCCAGCAGTTTACACAGGGGCGCTAATGAAAAACTGTTTTTT | CASSLHRGANEKLFF
- | - | TRBJ2-5 | TRBV28 | TGTGCCAGCAGTTCTCAGGGGAGTTTGGAGACCCAGTACTTC | CASSSQGSLETQYF
- | - | TRBJ1-2 | TRBV4-1 | TGCGCCAGCAGCCAAGAAGGACCAGGGGTCGGTGGCTACACCTTC | CASSQEGPGVGGYTF
- | - | TRBJ1-2 | TRBV5-4 | TGTGCCAGCAGCCAGGATAATAGGGGTGGCTACACCTTC | CASSQDNRGGYTF
- | TRBD2 | TRBJ2-1 | TRBV27 | TGTGCCAGCAGGGCGGGAGTGAGTGGCAATGAGCAGTTCTTC | CASRAGVSGNEQFF
- | - | TRBJ2-1 | TRBV2 | TGTGCCAGCAGAGGAGGACAGCCTCCCTACAATGAGCAGTTCTTC | CASRGGQPPYNEQFF
few | - | TRBJ2-7 | TRBV23-1 | TGCGCCAGCAGTCAATCGGGGGGTGGGAACGAGCAGTACTTC | CASSQSGGGNEQYF
few | TRBD1 | TRBJ2-7 | TRBV5-1 | TGCGCCAGCAGCTTGGAGACAGGGGGCTCCTACGAGCAGTACTTC | CASSLETGGSYEQYF
- | - | TRBJ1-1 | TRBV2 | TGTGCCAGCAGGAGGGTTCCTCTGACGGCTGAAGCTTTCTTT | CASRRVPLTAEAFF
- | - | TRBJ2-7 | TRBV5-6 | TGTGCCAGCAGCTTGTTGGAGGGGGCCGGTGTCGAGCAGTACTTC | CASSLLEGAGVEQYF
once | - | TRBJ1-1 | TRBV9 | TGTGCCAGCAGCGTAGGTATGAACACTGAAGCTTTCTTT | CASSVGMNTEAFF
- | - | TRBJ1-2 | TRBV7-9 | TGTGCCAGCAGCTTAGGCGGATTCTATGGCTACACCTTC | CASSLGGFYGYTF
- | - | TRBJ2-1 | TRBV10-1 | TGCGCCAGCAGTCCCCGCGGTGACAATGAGCAGTTCTTC | CASSPRGDNEQFF